These 2 T cell receptor beta chains share one sample of origin, sequenced in a study of chemoradiotherapy in HPV16-positive cancers. Data came from immunoSEQ multiplex PCR; TCRdb stores just in-frame clones and leaves some out. This sample has 55,000 to 85,000 clones, with almost 90% found just once. Sequencing was performed on blood, taken from a patient who underwent chemoradiotherapy. The receptors originated from a human donor with HPV-associated anogenital cancer.

V is TRBV28 and J is TRBJ1-5; D unclear. This CDR3 contains 16 residues. Trimming removed 5 bases at V and 0 bases at J, with 14 bases between. Germline V CDR1 and CDR2: MDHEN, SYDVKM. CDR3 in DNA: TGTGCCAGCAGTGGGCAGTTATATTATAGCAATCAGCCCCAGCATTTT. Amino acid sequence: CASSGQLYYSNQPQHF. The full variable domain, in which reference TRBV28 and TRBJ1-5 provide the parts outside the CDR3, is DVKVTQSSRYLVKRTGEKVFLECVQDMDHENMFWYRQDPGLGLRLIYFSYDVKMKEKGDIPEGYSVSREKKERFSLILESASTNQTSMYLCASSGQLYYSNQPQHFGDGTRLSIL.

The rearrangement joins TRBV28 to TRBJ2-7, with a weak D call TRBD2 (6 bases). The CDR3 is made up of 14 amino acids. In germline, CDR1 is MDHEN, CDR2 SYDVKM. Trimming cost V 5 bases and J 0 bases, with 11 bases left between them. The CDR3 nucleotides are TGTGCCAGCAGTAAGCGGGCGAGCTCCTACGAGCAGTACTTC. Protein: CASSKRASSYEQYF. Supplemented by reference TRBV28 and TRBJ2-7, the full variable domain reads DVKVTQSSRYLVKRTGEKVFLECVQDMDHENMFWYRQDPGLGLRLIYFSYDVKMKEKGDIPEGYSVSREKKERFSLILESASTNQTSMYLCASSKRASSYEQYFGPGTRLTVT.